This passage covers 6 T cell receptor beta chains from one sample sequenced in a study of CD8+ T cells in alopecia areata. Following extraction, RNA underwent reverse transcription to cDNA, which served as the sequencing template. Assay: immunoSEQ multiplex PCR; the TCRdb copy retains only in-frame clones and omits some. The sample shows 200,000 to 250,000 clones, 50% to 60% of them seen only once. The sample here was CD4+ T cells sorted from blood, taken at week 0. Receptors were obtained from a human donor with alopecia areata.

This clone has just a few counts. This chain uses TRBV7-2 with TRBJ1-2; D is undetermined. V was cut by 5 bases and J by 6 bases, with 10 bases left in between. The CDR3 has 12 amino acids. From germline, CDR1 is SGHTA and CDR2 FQGNSA. In DNA form, the CDR3 reads TGTGCCAGCAGCCAGGCGGTGGATGGCTACACCTTC. It encodes CASSQAVDGYTF.

This clone was counted a few times. The chain is built from TRBV29-1 and TRBJ2-1; no reliable D call. This CDR3 has 14 amino acids. CDR1 and CDR2 (germline): SQVTM, ANQGSEA. V was trimmed by 7 bases and J by 0 bases, leaving 13 bases between them. The CDR3 region is CSAVERSSYNEQFF. CDR3 in DNA: TGCAGCGCGGTTGAACGAAGCTCCTACAATGAGCAGTTCTTC.

A single count supports this clone. The chain recombines TRBV2 with TRBJ1-5, with 11 bases matching TRBD1. CDR3 length: 16 residues. Germline values: CDR1 SNHLY, CDR2 FYNNEI. V lost 6 bases, J lost 1 base, and 5 bases stayed unmatched. Here the CDR3 DNA reads TGTGCCAGCAGGACCCGGACAGGGGGCAGCAATCAGCCCCAGCATTTT. As protein: CASRTRTGGSNQPQHF.

The DNA for the CDR3 is TGCGCCAGCAGCGGACTAGCGGGTACCTACGAGCAGTACTTC. Protein: CASSGLAGTYEQYF. The chain uses TRBV5-1 and TRBJ2-7; 11 positions match TRBD2. The CDR3 is 14 amino acids. Germline CDR1 reads SGHRS; CDR2 reads YFSETQ. J gave up 2 bases and V 4 bases, and 2 bases lay outside the gene matches.

The chain couples TRBV14 to TRBJ1-1, with D possibly matching TRBD1 (5 bases). Trimming shortened V by 0 bases and J by 0 bases, and 11 bases separated the two germline ends. This CDR3 is built from 16 residues. The V gene's germline CDR1 is SGHDN and CDR2 FVKESK. The CDR3 nucleotides read TGTGCCAGCAGCCAAGATCAGGGAGTCATGAACACTGAAGCTTTCTTT. It encodes CASSQDQGVMNTEAFF.

The table lists this clone with a few counts. J is TRBJ1-2 and V is TRBV11-2; 8 nucleotides match TRBD1. V dropped 4 bases and J dropped 4; count of bases not matched to a gene: 8. There are 15 residues in the CDR3. Germline values: CDR1 SGHAT, CDR2 FQNNGV. CDR3 protein: CASSSESGGAYGYTF. CDR3 nucleotide sequence: TGTGCCAGCAGCTCAGAGTCAGGGGGCGCCTATGGCTACACCTTC.